This TCR beta chain derives from a study of blood T cell repertoires in COVID-19. Study in general: Samples representing acute and convalescent COVID-19 were sourced from the United States, Italy and Spain. The cDNA or gDNA used as material had been derived from T cells, B-cell-depleted T cells, or PBMCs.

V lost 6 bases to trimming and J lost 4 bases, with 12 bases between them. Per germline, CDR1 MNHNY and CDR2 SVGAGI (reference sequence). The CDR3 has 13 amino acids. In the original analysis: It was from reference gene primer amplification that nucleated cell counts were estimated. Data came from immunoSEQ multiplex PCR; TCRdb stores just in-frame clones and leaves some out. That table is the source of V, J and clone size, and D and trimming were worked out from the DNA. The data hold about 410,000 clones, with roughly 88% observed a single time. V gene TRBV6-6 combines with J gene TRBJ1-2, with D perhaps TRBD1 (6 bases). This clonotype originated in a woman aged 30 to 39 with active or convalescent COVID-19. The material sequenced was peripheral blood. The CDR3 coding sequence is TGTGCCAGCAGCTGGACAGCAAGCTATGGCTACACCTTC. This translates into CASSWTASYGYTF.